The 17 T cell receptor beta chains given below trace back to one sample, sequenced in a study of T cell responses to AZD1222 COVID-19 vaccine. The repertoire was sequenced with immunoSEQ multiplex PCR; TCRdb's copy has only in-frame clones and lacks some. The sample has 150,000 or so clones, 80% to 90% seen once; the top ten hold just over 5%. The source material was peripheral blood, sampled on day 0 of AZD1222 vaccination. The receptor set was obtained from an adult in good health.

V gene TRBV29-1 combines with J gene TRBJ2-3, with D possibly being TRBD1 (6 bases). Trimming left V 7 bases short and J 1 base short, with 18 bases between. CDR3 length: 15 amino acids. Per germline, CDR1 SQVTM and CDR2 ANQGSEA. The CDR3 nucleotides read TGCAGCGCCACAGCTGGGGGCTTGCGCACAGATACGCAGTATTTT. This translates into CSATAGGLRTDTQYF.

This clone was detected only once. This chain connects TRBV28 to TRBJ1-5; tentative D call: TRBD1 (6 bases). The CDR3 has 15 residues. The germline V gene has CDR1 MDHEN and CDR2 SYDVKM. Trimming removed 4 bases from V and 3 bases from J, with 13 bases in between. The CDR3 spells CASSSSGAPNQPQHF. CDR3 nucleotide sequence: TGTGCCAGCAGTTCCTCAGGGGCCCCCAATCAGCCCCAGCATTTT.

In its sample, this clone was seen once. The chain recombines TRBV7-9 with TRBJ1-4, with unresolved D. This CDR3 comprises 17 residues. CDR1 is SEHNR and CDR2 is FQNEAQ in the germline V gene (reference sequence). Trimming removed 6 bases from V and 0 bases from J, with 17 bases in between. The DNA for the CDR3 is TGTGCCAGCAGTTTGGACCCGAAATTTACAACTAATGAAAAACTGTTTTTT. Translated: CASSLDPKFTTNEKLFF.

The chain joins TRBV28 to TRBJ1-1; D is unclear. This CDR3 comprises 15 residues. Trimming removed 5 bases from V and 6 bases from J, with 19 bases in between. CDR1 and CDR2 (germline): MDHEN, SYDVKM. The CDR3 region is CASSPTIANSAEAFF. The DNA for the CDR3 is TGTGCCAGCAGTCCCACGATTGCGAACTCCGCTGAAGCTTTCTTT.

The chain combines TRBV27 with TRBJ2-7; 8 bases align to TRBD1. V trimming: 8 bases; J trimming: 0 bases; junction bases outside the gene matches: 9. CDR3 length: 15 residues. Germline CDR1 is MNHEY and CDR2 is SMNVEV (reference sequence). Written as DNA, the CDR3 is TGTGCCAGCGCTAAGGGACAGGCTTTCTCCTACGAGCAGTACTTC. Translated: CASAKGQAFSYEQYF.

The chain has TRBV28 and TRBJ1-2; D remains unclear. The germline gives CDR1 MDHEN, CDR2 SYDVKM. The CDR3 covers 12 residues. Between the trimmed V and J ends, which lost 6 bases and 4 bases, there was a span of 9 bases. The chain's CDR3 is CASSGQIYGYTF. CDR3 sequence (DNA): TGTGCCAGCAGCGGGCAGATCTATGGCTACACCTTC.

This clone was detected only once. J is TRBJ1-5 and V is TRBV10-2; TRBD1 is a possible D gene (5 bases). The CDR3 totals 13 residues. The V end was cut by 8 bases, the J end by 7 bases, with 15 bases between. Per germline, CDR1 WSHSY and CDR2 SAAADI. CDR3 bases: TGCGCCAGCGAGTGGGGCGCAGGACAGCCCCAGCATTTT. Its protein is CASEWGAGQPQHF.

The chain has TRBV3-1 (or the pseudogene TRBV3-2) and TRBJ2-6, with D unclear. The CDR3 covers 16 residues. V was cut by 7 bases and J by 0 bases, with 13 bases left in between. CDR1 LGHDT and CDR2 YNNKEL come from the germline V gene (reference sequence). The CDR3 reads CASNPWAVSGANVLTF. CDR3 bases: TGTGCCAGCAACCCTTGGGCCGTCTCTGGGGCCAACGTCCTGACTTTC.

J is TRBJ2-3 and V is TRBV6-5, with 8 nucleotides matching TRBD2. Germline V lookup: CDR1 MNHEY, CDR2 SVGAGI. The CDR3 runs to 15 residues. V trimming: 2 bases; J trimming: 0 bases; junction bases outside the gene matches: 1. The CDR3 is CASSYQRGSTDTQYF. For the CDR3, the DNA is TGTGCCAGCAGTTACCAGCGGGGGAGCACAGATACGCAGTATTTT.

The chain couples TRBV28 to TRBJ2-3; D not certain. CDR1 is MDHEN and CDR2 is SYDVKM in the germline V gene. This CDR3 has 12 residues. Trimming removed 3 bases from V and 2 bases from J, with 3 bases in between. The CDR3 spells CASSFFTDTQYF. The CDR3, as DNA: TGTGCCAGCAGTTTTTTCACAGATACGCAGTATTTT. The full variable domain, with the rest looked up from reference TRBV28 and TRBJ2-3, is DVKVTQSSRYLVKRTGEKVFLECVQDMDHENMFWYRQDPGLGLRLIYFSYDVKMKEKGDIPEGYSVSREKKERFSLILESASTNQTSMYLCASSFFTDTQYFGPGTRLTVL.

The genes are TRBV9 and TRBJ1-5; possibly TRBD1 for D (6 bases). This CDR3 region has 13 residues. The germline gives CDR1 SGDLS, CDR2 YYNGEE. V was trimmed by 4 bases and J by 4 bases, leaving 9 bases between them. This chain's CDR3 is CASSHQGNQPQHF. CDR3 bases: TGTGCCAGCAGCCACCAGGGGAATCAGCCCCAGCATTTT.

This chain links TRBV7-2 with TRBJ2-7; possibly TRBD1 for D (5 bases). Looked up from germline, CDR1 is SGHTA and CDR2 is FQGNSA. V was trimmed by 5 bases and J by 1 base, leaving 12 bases between them. This CDR3 contains 14 residues. CDR3 bases: TGTGCCAGCAGCCCCAGCTCAGGGTCCTACGAGCAGTACTTC. As protein: CASSPSSGSYEQYF.

The chain joins TRBV2 to TRBJ2-7; 7 nucleotides match TRBD1. The germline V gene encodes CDR1 SNHLY and CDR2 FYNNEI. The length of the CDR3 is 11 residues. The CDR3 nucleotides read TGTGCGACAGGGTTGACCTACGAGCAGTACTTC. Encoded protein: CATGLTYEQYF.

The gene calls are TRBV7-9 and TRBJ1-6; D gene ambiguous. The germline V and J ends were trimmed by 5 bases and 7 bases, with 9 bases remaining between them. CDR1 is SEHNR, CDR2 FQNEAQ, per germline (reference sequence). This CDR3 comprises 13 residues. CDR3 in amino acids: CASSPYPNSPLHF. CDR3 sequence (DNA): TGTGCCAGCAGCCCCTATCCAAATTCACCCCTCCACTTT.

This chain uses TRBV6-5 with TRBJ1-6; no definite D call. The CDR3 consists of 15 residues. Trimming took off 2 bases at V and 7 bases at J, with 12 bases between the two ends. Germline CDR1 reads MNHEY; CDR2 reads SVGAGI. CDR3 coding DNA: TGTGCCAGCAGTTACCGGGGAGGGAGGAATTCACCCCTCCACTTT. Its protein is CASSYRGGRNSPLHF.

This chain uses TRBV5-1 with TRBJ2-1; D is unclear. This CDR3 is built from 13 residues. Germline values: CDR1 SGHRS, CDR2 YFSETQ. Deletions cut 4 bases from V and 2 bases from J, with 7 bases between. The CDR3, as DNA: TGCGCCAGCAGCCCTGACCCCTACAATGAGCAGTTCTTC. Translating gives CASSPDPYNEQFF. Full variable domain (rest looked up from reference TRBV5-1 and TRBJ2-1): KAGVTQTPRYLIKTRGQQVTLSCSPISGHRSVSWYQQTPGQGLQFLFEYFSETQRNKGNFPGRFSGRQFSNSRSEMNVSTLELGDSALYLCASSPDPYNEQFFGPGTRLTVL.

This chain connects TRBV27 to TRBJ1-5; D gene ambiguous. Per germline, CDR1 MNHEY and CDR2 SMNVEV (reference sequence). The V and J ends lost 8 bases and 0 bases respectively, with 8 bases between them. This CDR3 is built from 13 residues. DNA for the CDR3: TGTGCCAGCGGGCCCTATAGCAATCAGCCCCAGCATTTT. It translates to CASGPYSNQPQHF.